What follows are 22 T cell receptor beta chains derived from one specimen sequenced in a study of cytomegalovirus exposure and HLA in healthy donors. The PCR had 60 Vbeta and 13 Jbeta primers. This table comes from immunoSEQ multiplex PCR, and its TCRdb copy is limited to in-frame clones, with some not included. The data show 100,000 to 150,000 clones, around 70% seen once. Input material: PBMCs. The receptors derive from a human donor in good health.

CDR3: CASGQSAGGPNEQYF. The CDR3 DNA follows: TGTGCCAGCGGACAGAGTGCGGGAGGGCCCAACGAGCAGTACTTC. The chain recombines TRBV6-5 with TRBJ2-7; 9 positions agree with TRBD2. J was trimmed by 5 bases and V by 8 bases; bases with no gene match: 13. CDR3 length: 15 amino acids. Germline-derived CDR1 and CDR2 are MNHEY and SVGAGI.

V and J are TRBV19 and TRBJ1-5; D is unclear. CDR1 is LNHDA and CDR2 is SQIVND in the germline V gene (reference sequence). Trimming cost V 1 base and J 3 bases, with 10 bases left between them. This CDR3 spans 15 amino acids. CDR3 region: CASSIGRGPNQPQHF. Written as DNA, the CDR3 is TGTGCCAGTAGTATAGGACGGGGTCCCAATCAGCCCCAGCATTTT.

CDR3: CASSLVGHAGGRETQYF. The CDR3 coding sequence is TGTGCCAGCAGCTTGGTGGGCCACGCGGGGGGCCGGGAGACCCAGTACTTC. The chain combines TRBV5-6 with TRBJ2-5; 8 bases align to TRBD2. Germline V gene data show CDR1 as SGHDT and CDR2 as YYEEEE. The CDR3 loop spans 17 amino acids. Trimming removed 0 bases from V and 5 bases from J; junction bases left unmatched: 12.

The chain employs TRBV2 and TRBJ1-5, with D perhaps TRBD1 (5 bases). The CDR3 totals 14 residues. CDR1 and CDR2 (germline): SNHLY, FYNNEI. The V end was cut by 5 bases, the J end by 3 bases, with 11 bases between. The CDR3 DNA is TGTGCCAGCAGTCGCGACAGCTACAATCAGCCCCAGCATTTT. Translated, it gives CASSRDSYNQPQHF. Full variable domain (missing parts from reference TRBV2 and TRBJ1-5): EPEVTQTPSHQVTQMGQEVILRCVPISNHLYFYWYRQILGQKVEFLVSFYNNEISEKSEIFDDQFSVERPDGSNFTLKIRSTKLEDSAMYFCASSRDSYNQPQHFGDGTRLSIL.

This chain links TRBV7-2 with TRBJ2-7; 10 nucleotides match TRBD2. The CDR3 loop spans 17 amino acids. The germline CDR1 and CDR2 sequences are SGHTA and FQGNSA. V shed 4 bases, J shed 1 base, and the junction held 10 bases outside the gene matches. CDR3 DNA sequence: TGTGCCAGCAGCTACGCCCTTAGCGGGAGGATGTCCTACGAGCAGTACTTC. It translates to CASSYALSGRMSYEQYF.

The genes are TRBV6-5 and TRBJ2-5; tentative D call: TRBD2 (5 bases). V lost 0 bases to trimming and J lost 3 bases, with 8 bases between them. This CDR3 is built from 14 residues. CDR1 is MNHEY, CDR2 SVGAGI, per germline. The CDR3 nucleotides are TGTGCCAGCAGTTACTCGAGAGCGGAAGAGACCCAGTACTTC. Protein sequence: CASSYSRAEETQYF.

This chain uses TRBV6-5 with TRBJ1-2; a weak D match, TRBD1 (5 bases). The CDR3 is made up of 14 amino acids. The germline V gene has CDR1 MNHEY and CDR2 SVGAGI. The V end lost 0 bases, the J end lost 8 bases, and 13 bases lay between the germline ends. The CDR3 DNA is TGTGCCAGCAGTTACTCGATCCGGGGGGAGGGCTACACCTTC. It encodes CASSYSIRGEGYTF.

The sample holds one count of this clone. The chain combines TRBV6-5 with TRBJ1-1, with 8 bases matching TRBD1. This CDR3 is built from 14 residues. Looked up from germline, CDR1 is MNHEY and CDR2 is SVGAGI. Trimming took 2 bases from V and 1 from J; bases not matched to a gene: 0. The CDR3 sequence is CASSYTGGNTEAFF. The DNA for the CDR3 is TGTGCCAGCAGTTACACAGGGGGGAACACTGAAGCTTTCTTT.

This rearrangement joins TRBV7-6 to TRBJ2-3, with a possible D match to TRBD2 (7 bases). The CDR3 covers 15 residues. Trimming pared 5 bases from V and 2 bases from J, leaving 14 bases between. Germline CDR1 is SGHVS and CDR2 is FNYEAQ. The CDR3 nucleotides read TGTGCCAGCAGCCCGGGGAGGGGGTTCACAGATACGCAGTATTTT. It specifies CASSPGRGFTDTQYF.

Only one count was recorded for this clone. V and J are TRBV28 and TRBJ2-7, with D possibly TRBD1 on 5 matching bases. V was pared by 5 bases and J by 7 bases, with 18 bases between. CDR3 length equals 14 residues. Germline loops: CDR1 MDHEN, CDR2 SYDVKM. The chain's CDR3 is CASSVVPRAGEQYF. The CDR3 bases are TGTGCCAGCAGTGTTGTCCCCAGGGCAGGGGAGCAGTACTTC.

For the CDR3, the DNA is TGTGCCATCAGTGACCCCTCCGGGACTAGGGTACGAGAGACCCAGTACTTC. Translating gives CAISDPSGTRVRETQYF. This chain links TRBV10-3 with TRBJ2-5, with 8 positions matching TRBD2. There are 17 residues in the CDR3. Unmatched junction bases numbered 13, after V lost 3 bases and J lost 4 bases. Germline V gene lookup returns CDR1 ENHRY and CDR2 SYGVKD.

The chain uses TRBV6-1 and TRBJ2-1, with D perhaps matching TRBD1 (6 bases). Between the trimmed V and J ends, which lost 0 bases and 7 bases, there was a span of 13 bases. This CDR3 is built from 15 residues. Looked up from germline, CDR1 is MNHNS and CDR2 is SASEGT. The CDR3 is CASSEAGARINEQFF. CDR3 bases: TGTGCCAGCAGTGAAGCGGGGGCACGTATTAATGAGCAGTTCTTC.

The V gene is TRBV5-4, the J gene TRBJ2-7, with TRBD2 identical over 9 bases. CDR1 is SGHNT and CDR2 is YYREEE in the germline V gene (reference sequence). The CDR3 is 15 residues long. V lost 2 bases to trimming and J lost 5 bases; unmatched junction nucleotides: 8. In nucleotides, the CDR3 is TGTGCCAGCAGCTTAGGCGGGGGGGCCCCTGACGAGCAGTACTTC. It yields the protein CASSLGGGAPDEQYF.

The V and J genes are TRBV30 and TRBJ2-7; TRBD1 matches 8 bases. V was pared by 2 bases and J by 7 bases, with 10 bases of the junction left unmatched. The CDR3 spans 14 residues. Germline loops: CDR1 GTSNPN, CDR2 SVGIG (reference sequence). CDR3 region: CAWSTLQGVGEQYF. CDR3 bases: TGTGCCTGGAGTACTTTACAGGGGGTGGGGGAGCAGTACTTC.

The chain couples TRBV7-9 to TRBJ2-2, with TRBD2 as a possible D gene (6 bases). This CDR3 has 16 amino acids. Per the germline V gene, CDR1 is SEHNR and CDR2 is FQNEAQ (reference sequence). The V and J ends lost 5 bases and 4 bases respectively, with 17 bases between them. The CDR3 DNA follows: TGTGCCAGCAGCAAGACGAGGATGGGGGGCACCGGGGAGCTGTTTTTT. It is translated as CASSKTRMGGTGELFF.

V is TRBV7-8 and J is TRBJ2-7, with TRBD1 identical over 9 bases. Germline-derived CDR1 and CDR2 are SGHVS and FQNEAQ. With 5 bases clipped from V and 6 bases from J, the junction kept 14 bases outside the gene matches. The CDR3 is 16 residues long. CDR3 DNA sequence: TGTGCCAGCAGCGGAGGGACAGGGCCATACCTGGGCGAGCAGTACTTC. Translating gives CASSGGTGPYLGEQYF.

This clone was observed a few times. The chain recombines TRBV15 with TRBJ2-6; D gene unclear. The germline V gene encodes CDR1 LNHNV and CDR2 YYDKDF (reference sequence). V was pared by 1 base and J by 3 bases, with 13 bases between. The CDR3 runs to 17 residues. CDR3: CATSRGSSPGGANVLTF. The DNA for the CDR3 is TGTGCCACCAGCAGAGGTTCTAGTCCGGGTGGGGCCAACGTCCTGACTTTC.

This clone was observed a few times. The V call is TRBV7-9, the J call TRBJ1-1, with 8 nucleotides matching TRBD1. Per germline, CDR1 SEHNR and CDR2 FQNEAQ (reference sequence). This CDR3 has 16 residues. Trimming cost V 5 bases and J 4 bases; bases outside gene matches: 12. CDR3 residues: CASSVLPGGAGTEAFF. The CDR3 DNA follows: TGTGCCAGCAGCGTATTACCAGGGGGCGCGGGCACTGAAGCTTTCTTT.

This clone was picked up one time. The chain links TRBV10-1 to TRBJ2-6, with TRBD1 as a possible D gene (5 bases). The germline CDR1 and CDR2 sequences are WNHNN and SYGVQD (reference sequence). V lost 2 bases and J 0 bases, leaving 17 bases between the germline ends. The CDR3 is 19 amino acids. DNA of the CDR3: TGCGCCAGCAGTGAGCTCTTTGGGGAAGGGGACTCTGGGGCCAACGTCCTGACTTTC. Translated, it gives CASSELFGEGDSGANVLTF.

The J gene is TRBJ2-2, the V gene TRBV6-1, with a weak D call TRBD1 (6 bases). Germline V gene data show CDR1 as MNHNS and CDR2 as SASEGT. The CDR3 covers 18 residues. Trimming took 2 bases from V and 6 from J, leaving 22 bases between them. This CDR3 is CASSERGGRLASAGELFF. The CDR3 region has the DNA TGTGCCAGCAGTGAAAGAGGGGGACGACTCGCGAGCGCCGGGGAGCTGTTTTTT.

The rearrangement links TRBV9 to TRBJ2-6; tentative D call: TRBD2 (5 bases). Trimming removed 0 bases at V and 0 bases at J, with 19 bases between. CDR3 length: 20 residues. Germline-derived CDR1 and CDR2 are SGDLS and YYNGEE. CDR3 DNA sequence: TGTGCCAGCAGCGTAGATCGACTGGGAAGGAGGAGCTCTGGGGCCAACGTCCTGACTTTC. Protein sequence: CASSVDRLGRRSSGANVLTF.

This chain joins TRBV2 and TRBJ1-2; D remains ambiguous. Trimming left V 2 bases short and J 8 bases short, with 15 bases between. The CDR3 covers 14 residues. The germline CDR1 and CDR2 sequences are SNHLY and FYNNEI. The chain's CDR3 is CASSELLSLTGYTF. The CDR3 coding sequence is TGTGCCAGCAGTGAACTGCTGAGTTTAACGGGCTACACCTTC.